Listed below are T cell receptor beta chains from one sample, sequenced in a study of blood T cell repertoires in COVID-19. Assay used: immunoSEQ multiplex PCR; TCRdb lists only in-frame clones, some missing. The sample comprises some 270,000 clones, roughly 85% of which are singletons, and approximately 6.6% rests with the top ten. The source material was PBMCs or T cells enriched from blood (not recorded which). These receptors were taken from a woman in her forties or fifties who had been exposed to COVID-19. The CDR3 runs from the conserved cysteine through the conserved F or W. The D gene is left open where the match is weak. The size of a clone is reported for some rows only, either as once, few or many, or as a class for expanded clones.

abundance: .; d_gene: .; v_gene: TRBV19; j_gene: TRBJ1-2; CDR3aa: CASSIYREGYTF; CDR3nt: TGTGCCAGTAGTATCTACAGGGAAGGCTACACCTTC
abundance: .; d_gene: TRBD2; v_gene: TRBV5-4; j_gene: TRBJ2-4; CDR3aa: CASSLGTGGSAKNIQYF; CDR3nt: TGTGCCAGCAGCTTAGGGACGGGGGGATCAGCCAAAAACATTCAGTACTTC
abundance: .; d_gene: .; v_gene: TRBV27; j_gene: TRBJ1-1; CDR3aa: CASSPPGGAEAFF; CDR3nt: TGTGCCAGCAGTCCCCCCGGGGGGGCTGAAGCTTTCTTT
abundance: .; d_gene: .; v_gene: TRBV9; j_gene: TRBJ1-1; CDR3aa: CASSVTLNTEAFF; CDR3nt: TGTGCCAGCAGCGTAACTCTGAACACTGAAGCTTTCTTT
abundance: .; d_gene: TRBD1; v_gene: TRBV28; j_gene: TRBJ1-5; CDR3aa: CASRPSGTGIFQPQHF; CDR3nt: TGTGCCAGCAGACCCTCAGGGACAGGGATTTTTCAGCCCCAGCATTTT
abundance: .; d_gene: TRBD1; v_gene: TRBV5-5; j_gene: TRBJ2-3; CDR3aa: CASSSGTGPDTQYF; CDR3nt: TGTGCCAGCAGCTCCGGGACAGGCCCGGATACGCAGTATTTT
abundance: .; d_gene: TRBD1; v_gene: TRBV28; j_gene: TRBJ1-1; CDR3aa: CASSLRGDMNTEAFF; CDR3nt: TGTGCCAGCAGTCTCAGGGGGGACATGAACACTGAAGCTTTCTTT
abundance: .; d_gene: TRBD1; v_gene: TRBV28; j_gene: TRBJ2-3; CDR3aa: CASRPAPTGDTQYF; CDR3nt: TGTGCCAGCAGGCCCGCTCCGACAGGGGATACGCAGTATTTT
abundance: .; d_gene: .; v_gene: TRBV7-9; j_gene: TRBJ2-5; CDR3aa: CASSNLGGSEETQYF; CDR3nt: TGTGCCAGCAGCAATTTGGGGGGAAGTGAGGAGACCCAGTACTTC
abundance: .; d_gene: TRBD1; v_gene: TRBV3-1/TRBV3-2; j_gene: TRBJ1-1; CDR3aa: CASSRSTGVDTEAFF; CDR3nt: TGTGCCAGCAGCCGATCGACAGGGGTGGACACTGAAGCTTTCTTT
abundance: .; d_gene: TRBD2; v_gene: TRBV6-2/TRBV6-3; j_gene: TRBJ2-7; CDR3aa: CASSYSSGGPRNSFYEQYF; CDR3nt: TGTGCCAGCAGTTACTCTAGCGGGGGGCCCCGGAACAGCTTCTACGAGCAGTACTTC
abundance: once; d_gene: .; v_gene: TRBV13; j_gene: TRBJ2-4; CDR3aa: CASSLLGAKNIQYF; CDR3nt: TGTGCCAGCAGCTTACTCGGGGCCAAAAACATTCAGTACTTC
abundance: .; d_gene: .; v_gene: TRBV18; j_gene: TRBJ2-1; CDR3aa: CASSPPGRSYNEQFF; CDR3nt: TGTGCCAGCTCACCCCCCGGCAGGTCCTACAATGAGCAGTTCTTC
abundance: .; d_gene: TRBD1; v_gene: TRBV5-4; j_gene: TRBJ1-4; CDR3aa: CASSLGQGTNEKLFF; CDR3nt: TGTGCCAGCAGCTTAGGACAGGGCACTAATGAAAAACTGTTTTTT
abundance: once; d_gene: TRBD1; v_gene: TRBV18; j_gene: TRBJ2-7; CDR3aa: CASSPGDRGYEQYF; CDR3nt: TGTGCCAGCTCACCGGGGGACAGGGGCTACGAGCAGTACTTC
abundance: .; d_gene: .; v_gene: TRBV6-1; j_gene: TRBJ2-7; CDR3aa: CASSEGPGTYEQYF; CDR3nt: TGTGCCAGCAGTGAGGGGCCAGGGACCTACGAGCAGTACTTC
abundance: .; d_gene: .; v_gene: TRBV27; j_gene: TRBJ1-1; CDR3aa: CASCCGGTEAFF; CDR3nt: TGTGCCAGCTGCTGTGGAGGGACCGAAGCTTTCTTT
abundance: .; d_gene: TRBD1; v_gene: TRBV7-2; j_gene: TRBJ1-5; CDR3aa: CASSLNRGGQPQHF; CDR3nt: TGTGCCAGCAGCTTGAACAGGGGAGGACAGCCCCAGCATTTT
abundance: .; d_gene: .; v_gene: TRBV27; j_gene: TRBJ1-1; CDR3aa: CASSYTVLNTEAFF; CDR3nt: TGTGCCAGCAGTTACACAGTCCTGAACACTGAAGCTTTCTTT
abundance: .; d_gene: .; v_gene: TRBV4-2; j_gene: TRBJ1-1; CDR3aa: CASSQIEGAEAFF; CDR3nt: TGTGCCAGCAGCCAGATTGAAGGGGCTGAAGCTTTCTTT
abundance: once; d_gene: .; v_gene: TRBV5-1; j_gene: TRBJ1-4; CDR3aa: CASNGGWEAPF; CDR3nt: TGCGCCAGCAATGGGGGCTGGGAAGCTCCCTTT
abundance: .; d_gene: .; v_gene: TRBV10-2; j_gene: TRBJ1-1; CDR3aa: CASSESGRAGEGSTEAFF; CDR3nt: TGCGCCAGCAGTGAGTCGGGTAGGGCAGGGGAGGGGAGCACTGAAGCTTTCTTT
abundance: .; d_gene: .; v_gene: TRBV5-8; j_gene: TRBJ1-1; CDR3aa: CASTVGQGHTEAFF; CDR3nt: TGTGCCAGCACCGTCGGGCAGGGGCACACTGAAGCTTTCTTT
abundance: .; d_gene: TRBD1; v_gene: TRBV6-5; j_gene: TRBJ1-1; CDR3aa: CASSRGLPNTEAFF; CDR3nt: TGTGCCAGCAGCAGGGGGCTACCCAACACTGAAGCTTTCTTT
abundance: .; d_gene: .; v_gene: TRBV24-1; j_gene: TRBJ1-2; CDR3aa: CATSDMRRAYGYTF; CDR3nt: TGTGCCACCAGTGATATGAGGAGGGCCTATGGCTACACCTTC